The clone carrying this TCR beta chain showed up many times. Its antigen is not identified. This CDR3 comprises 14 residues. Trimming left V 5 bases short and J 2 bases short, with 13 bases between. From germline, CDR1 is SGHTA and CDR2 FQGNSA. These data are taken from a study of T cell repertoires in cytomegalovirus infection. On the study more broadly: It can be stated that public TCR beta signatures indicated CMV infection as well as a matching HLA type.

General study results and limits: What dominated the ex vivo response were HLA-C-restricted CMV-specific TCR beta clonotypes. Accumulated public TCR beta family frequency recognized individuals carrying CMV together with the relevant HLA.

Each CDR3 protein gets one entry after TCRdb re-called the reads with MiXCR. The repertoire holds 300,000 to 400,000 distinct CDR3 sequences, less than 20% seen once, with less than 9.5% in the top ten. Sequenced material: PBMCs. The receptor was isolated from a human donor in good health (CMV status not recorded). Some clones in this sample may be carry-over from other donors' samples. The chain employs TRBV7-2 and TRBJ2-7; no definite D call. The CDR3 is CASSPIFATYEQYF. Here the CDR3 DNA reads TGTGCCAGCAGCCCCATATTTGCGACCTACGAGCAGTACTTC.